One and the same sample provided the 10 T cell receptor beta chains below, sequenced in a study of control samples from healthy donors and cancer patients. Clones were read by immunoSEQ multiplex PCR, and TCRdb kept only the in-frame ones, dropping some. Of around 150,000 clones in the sample, around 96% were seen once. The sample consisted of blood. The receptors stem from a woman aged 40 to 50 in good health.

The chain uses TRBV7-2 and TRBJ1-2; possible D gene TRBD1, 6 bases. This CDR3 has 13 amino acids. Deletions cut 6 bases from V and 8 bases from J, with 16 bases between. The germline CDR1 and CDR2 sequences are SGHTA and FQGNSA. CDR3 in amino acids: CASSEQGFDGYTF. CDR3 coding DNA: TGTGCCAGCAGTGAACAGGGTTTCGACGGCTACACCTTC.

This clone occurred once. Other DNA sequences in the sample encode the same CDR3. This chain uses TRBV9 with TRBJ1-2, with D possibly being TRBD1 (5 bases). The length of the CDR3 is 14 residues. The germline V gene encodes CDR1 SGDLS and CDR2 YYNGEE. Trimming cost V 0 bases and J 8 bases, with 14 bases left between them. The CDR3 nucleotides read TGTGCCAGCAGCGTAGGTCCGGGGGATGGGGGCTACACCTTC. This sequence encodes CASSVGPGDGGYTF. The full variable domain, rest sourced from reference TRBV9 and TRBJ1-2, is DSGVTQTPKHLITATGQRVTLRCSPRSGDLSVYWYQQSLDQGLQFLIQYYNGEERAKGNILERFSAQQFPDLHSELNLSSLELGDSALYFCASSVGPGDGGYTFGSGTRLTVV.

This clone was recorded only once. The genes are TRBV19 and TRBJ1-4; D is possibly TRBD1 (6 bases). Germline CDR1 is LNHDA and CDR2 is SQIVND (reference sequence). The V and J ends lost 5 bases and 8 bases respectively, with 15 bases between them. CDR3 length: 14 amino acids. CDR3 nucleotides: TGTGCCAGTAGTCCCCGACGGGGGCGAGAAAAACTGTTTTTT. This encodes CASSPRRGREKLFF.

The rearrangement links TRBV6-5 to TRBJ1-2; D call uncertain. V lost 2 bases and J lost 5, with 15 bases in between. CDR3 length equals 15 residues. Germline assignment: CDR1 MNHEY and CDR2 SVGAGI. In DNA form, the CDR3 reads TGTGCCAGCAGTTACGTAGGACGGATGATGTATGGCTACACCTTC. Translation gives CASSYVGRMMYGYTF.

The count of this clone is one. The chain employs TRBV2 and TRBJ1-4; TRBD1 matches 9 bases. Germline V gene sequence: CDR1 SNHLY, CDR2 FYNNEI. V lost 6 bases, J lost 7 bases, and 0 bases stayed unmatched. This CDR3 is built from 12 residues. CDR3 in amino acids: CASRDRGEKLFF. CDR3 DNA sequence: TGTGCCAGCAGGGACAGGGGTGAAAAACTGTTTTTT. The variable domain in full, with the rest retrieved from reference TRBV2 and TRBJ1-4, is EPEVTQTPSHQVTQMGQEVILRCVPISNHLYFYWYRQILGQKVEFLVSFYNNEISEKSEIFDDQFSVERPDGSNFTLKIRSTKLEDSAMYFCASRDRGEKLFFGSGTQLSVL.

The chain links TRBV11-2 to TRBJ2-7; D gene ambiguous. Germline assignment: CDR1 SGHAT and CDR2 FQNNGV. CDR3 size: 15 residues. Trimming cost V 0 bases and J 3 bases, with 12 bases left between them. DNA of the CDR3: TGTGCCAGCAGCTTAGACATCGGAGAACACTACGAGCAGTACTTC. Translating gives CASSLDIGEHYEQYF.

The V gene is TRBV7-8, the J gene TRBJ1-1; no clear D gene. Trimming cost V 5 bases and J 4 bases, with 14 bases left between them. Germline-derived CDR1 and CDR2 are SGHVS and FQNEAQ. This CDR3 has 14 residues. In nucleotides, the CDR3 is TGTGCCAGCAGCCGAGACGCCTACGGCACTGAAGCTTTCTTT. Its protein product is CASSRDAYGTEAFF.

The chain joins TRBV9 to TRBJ2-7, with D possibly TRBD2 on 7 matching bases. The germline V gene encodes CDR1 SGDLS and CDR2 YYNGEE. The CDR3 has 13 amino acids. Trimming pared 4 bases from V and 6 bases from J, leaving 14 bases between. CDR3 protein: CASSKGGGTEQYF. The CDR3 coding sequence is TGTGCCAGCAGCAAAGGGGGAGGGACCGAGCAGTACTTC.

The chain combines TRBV12-3 or TRBV12-4 with TRBJ1-1, with D tentatively TRBD1 (6 bases). The ends were cut back, 3 bases at V and 11 bases at J, with 16 bases in the middle. This CDR3 comprises 13 residues. DNA of the CDR3: TGTGCCAGCAGTTTTAGTACAGGGAGGGCGGCTTTCTTT. It specifies CASSFSTGRAAFF.

The chain is built from TRBV19 and TRBJ1-4; possible D gene TRBD1, 6 bases. CDR1 and CDR2 (germline): LNHDA, SQIVND (reference sequence). V was shortened by 3 bases and J by 13 bases, with 18 bases between the two germline ends. The CDR3 sequence is 14 residues long. This CDR3 reads CASSISFGGRVLFF. The CDR3 DNA sequence: TGTGCCAGTAGTATTTCATTTGGGGGCAGGGTACTGTTTTTT.